What follows is one T cell receptor beta chain and its context. The germline V gene has CDR1 SGHAT and CDR2 FQNNGV. The CDR3 is 15 amino acids. Trimming left V 7 bases short and J 2 bases short, with 14 bases between. These data come from a study of blood T cell repertoires in COVID-19. Study in general: Acute and convalescent COVID-19 samples came from the United States, Italy and Spain. PBMCs, B-cell-depleted T cells, or T cells provided the cDNA or gDNA that made up the material.

Original processing notes: Amplification from reference gene primers served as the basis for estimated nucleated cell counts. TCRdb's table, derived via immunoSEQ multiplex PCR, lists solely in-frame clones and lacks some. The V and J calls and clone size were taken over from that table, and D and trimming were inferred from the DNA. The repertoire has about 360,000 clones, 81% of them found once; the top ten carry 1.1%. The specimen sequenced was peripheral blood. The sequence was obtained from a human donor with acute or convalescent COVID-19. The donor label of this sample is uncertain. This chain connects TRBV11-2 to TRBJ2-2; D perhaps matches TRBD2 (6 bases). In DNA, the CDR3 is TGTGCCAGCATCCCGACGGGACTTAACACCGGGGAGCTGTTTTTT. Translation: CASIPTGLNTGELFF.